Following are 19 T cell receptor beta chains from one sample sequenced in a study of T cell changes during pregnancy in multiple sclerosis. Repertoires were generated with immunoSEQ multiplex PCR, while TCRdb's copy carries only in-frame clones and drops some. The sample includes roughly 52,000 clones, 94% of them seen just once. The sample here was CD8+ T cells from peripheral blood mononuclear cells, taken before pregnancy. The receptors come from a female donor with multiple sclerosis, enrolled in a pregnancy study.

The CDR3 loop reads CASSSSNTEAFF. CDR3 bases: TGTGCCAGCAGCTCGAGCAACACTGAAGCTTTCTTT. The J gene is TRBJ1-1, the V gene TRBV13; no firm D call. V lost 4 bases and J 2 bases, leaving 5 bases between the germline ends. The CDR3 runs to 12 residues. Germline CDR1 is PRHDT and CDR2 is FYEKMQ (reference sequence).

The J gene is TRBJ2-7, the V gene TRBV5-1, with 12 bases lining up with TRBD1. Per germline, CDR1 SGHRS and CDR2 YFSETQ. The length of the CDR3 is 15 residues. The ends lost 4 bases at V and 7 bases at J; junction bases unmatched: 9. CDR3 sequence reads: CASSNTGTGGDEQYF. Here the CDR3 DNA reads TGCGCCAGCAGCAATACCGGGACAGGGGGCGATGAGCAGTACTTC.

The chain combines TRBV27 with TRBJ2-5, with a weak D call TRBD2 (6 bases). Per germline, CDR1 MNHEY and CDR2 SMNVEV (reference sequence). Trimming left V 2 bases short and J 3 bases short, with 10 bases between. The CDR3 spans 14 residues. The CDR3 loop is CASSLGGGEETQYF. In nucleotides, the CDR3 is TGTGCCAGCAGTTTAGGAGGCGGGGAAGAGACCCAGTACTTC.

This chain joins TRBV5-6 and TRBJ2-2, with a tentative D call TRBD1 (6 bases). The germline V and J ends were trimmed by 4 bases and 1 base, with 14 bases remaining between them. The V gene's germline CDR1 is SGHDT and CDR2 YYEEEE. This CDR3 spans 16 amino acids. The CDR3 coding sequence is TGTGCCAGCAGCCAGTATATACAGGGGAACACCGGGGAGCTGTTTTTT. Translated, it gives CASSQYIQGNTGELFF.

The CDR3 DNA reads TGTGCCAGCAGTAGTAGTGGATGGGAAGCGGGAAAATGGAATGAGCAGTTCTTC. This gives the protein CASSSSGWEAGKWNEQFF. The gene calls are TRBV28 and TRBJ2-1, with 7 bases matching TRBD2. The germline CDR1 and CDR2 sequences are MDHEN and SYDVKM. Unmatched junction bases numbered 20, after V lost 5 bases and J lost 7 bases. There are 18 residues in the CDR3. The full variable domain, in which reference TRBV28 and TRBJ2-1 provide the parts outside the CDR3, is DVKVTQSSRYLVKRTGEKVFLECVQDMDHENMFWYRQDPGLGLRLIYFSYDVKMKEKGDIPEGYSVSREKKERFSLILESASTNQTSMYLCASSSSGWEAGKWNEQFFGPGTRLTVL.

V usage is TRBV19 and J usage is TRBJ2-1; 12 bases line up with TRBD2. From germline, CDR1 is LNHDA and CDR2 SQIVND (reference sequence). The CDR3 is 17 amino acids. The ends lost 4 bases at V and 6 bases at J; junction bases unmatched: 10. The CDR3 region has the DNA TGTGCCAGTAGTAGAGACTCCCTAGCGGGAGGGCTCAATGAGCAGTTCTTC. It codes for CASSRDSLAGGLNEQFF. Full variable domain (missing parts from reference TRBV19 and TRBJ2-1): DGGITQSPKYLFRKEGQNVTLSCEQNLNHDAMYWYRQDPGQGLRLIYYSQIVNDFQKGDIAEGYSVSREKKESFPLTVTSAQKNPTAFYLCASSRDSLAGGLNEQFFGPGTRLTVL.

The rearrangement uses TRBV15 and TRBJ2-7; tentatively, D is TRBD1 (5 bases). CDR3 length: 15 amino acids. The germline V gene has CDR1 LNHNV and CDR2 YYDKDF (reference sequence). The ends were cut back, 1 base at V and 2 bases at J, with 12 bases in the middle. The CDR3 here is CATSRGGRAAYEQYF. In DNA form, the CDR3 reads TGTGCCACCAGCAGAGGCGGCAGGGCAGCCTACGAGCAGTACTTC. Supplemented by reference TRBV15 and TRBJ2-7, the full variable domain reads DAMVIQNPRYQVTQFGKPVTLSCSQTLNHNVMYWYQQKSSQAPKLLFHYYDKDFNNEADTPDNFQSRRPNTSFCFLDIRSPGLGDTAMYLCATSRGGRAAYEQYFGPGTRLTVT.

Only one count was recorded for this clone. This chain connects TRBV5-4 to TRBJ2-7; 8 bases are a match to TRBD2. Germline V gene sequence: CDR1 SGHNT, CDR2 YYREEE (reference sequence). V lost 1 base, J lost 5 bases, and 8 bases stayed unmatched. CDR3 length: 15 amino acids. The CDR3 coding sequence is TGTGCCAGCAGCTTGAAGCGGGAGAGGCGGAACGAGCAGTACTTC. As protein: CASSLKRERRNEQYF.

The chain employs TRBV18 and TRBJ1-5; a weak D match, TRBD1 (5 bases). The CDR3 sequence is 14 residues long. Trimming shortened V by 3 bases and J by 5 bases, and 11 bases separated the two germline ends. The V gene's germline CDR1 is KGHSH and CDR2 LQKENI. In nucleotides, the CDR3 is TGTGCCAGCTCACCTACTGGGGCCGATCAGCCCCAGCATTTT. Its translation is CASSPTGADQPQHF.

The rearrangement links TRBV6-6 to TRBJ2-1; TRBD2 aligns across 8 bases. The CDR3 consists of 15 residues. The junction had 0 bases not matched to a gene; V was cut back by 2 bases and J by 0 bases. Germline V gives CDR1 MNHNY, CDR2 SVGAGI (reference sequence). CDR3 nucleotides: TGTGCCAGCAGTTACGGGACTAGCTCCTACAATGAGCAGTTCTTC. Amino acid sequence: CASSYGTSSYNEQFF.

The gene calls are TRBV4-1 and TRBJ2-1, with 12 bases fitting TRBD2. V trimming: 4 bases; J trimming: 8 bases; junction bases outside the gene matches: 6. The CDR3 contains 15 residues. Germline CDR1 MGHRA, CDR2 YSYEKL. DNA for the CDR3: TGCGCCAGCAGCCCCCTAGCGGGAGGGCCCTATGAGCAGTTCTTC. Translating it yields CASSPLAGGPYEQFF.

In this sample, this clone turned up once. The rearrangement joins TRBV18 to TRBJ2-1; maybe TRBD1 (6 bases). The CDR3 is made up of 14 amino acids. Germline-derived CDR1 and CDR2 are KGHSH and LQKENI. V was clipped by 5 bases and J by 7 bases, with 15 bases between them. The CDR3 loop reads CASSADVQGNEQFF. CDR3 nucleotide sequence: TGTGCCAGCTCAGCCGACGTCCAGGGGAATGAGCAGTTCTTC.

The chain is built from TRBV7-9 and TRBJ1-2; D is ambiguous. V was clipped by 5 bases and J by 2 bases, with 12 bases between them. This CDR3 has 14 amino acids. CDR1 SEHNR and CDR2 FQNEAQ come from the germline V gene (reference sequence). The CDR3 here is CASSVLERNYGYTF. The CDR3, as DNA: TGTGCCAGCAGCGTCCTCGAGAGGAACTATGGCTACACCTTC. The full variable domain, rest sourced from reference TRBV7-9 and TRBJ1-2, is DTGVSQNPRHKITKRGQNVTFRCDPISEHNRLYWYRQTLGQGPEFLTYFQNEAQLEKSRLLSDRFSAERPKGSFSTLEIQRTEQGDSAMYLCASSVLERNYGYTFGSGTRLTVV.

V usage is TRBV28 and J usage is TRBJ2-7; 10 bases agree with TRBD1. This CDR3 spans 16 amino acids. In germline, CDR1 is MDHEN, CDR2 SYDVKM. J gave up 6 bases and V 5 bases, and 13 bases lay outside the gene matches. Here the CDR3 reads CASSIPTGTGVPEQYF. CDR3 DNA: TGTGCCAGCAGTATACCAACCGGGACAGGGGTTCCCGAGCAGTACTTC.

The V and J genes are TRBV14 and TRBJ2-5; perhaps TRBD2 as D (6 bases). Trimming removed 3 bases from V and 4 bases from J, with 12 bases in between. The CDR3 is made up of 14 amino acids. The germline V gene encodes CDR1 SGHDN and CDR2 FVKESK. The CDR3 region has the DNA TGTGCCAGCAGCCAGGGGACTCGTCCAGAGACCCAGTACTTC. It specifies CASSQGTRPETQYF.

The chain combines TRBV7-9 with TRBJ2-3; D unresolved. This CDR3 comprises 15 residues. V lost 0 bases to trimming and J lost 6 bases, with 13 bases between them. The germline V gene has CDR1 SEHNR and CDR2 FQNEAQ (reference sequence). The CDR3 protein is CASSLAWAPKDTQYF. In nucleotides, the CDR3 is TGTGCCAGCAGCTTAGCCTGGGCCCCTAAGGATACGCAGTATTTT. The variable domain in full, with the rest retrieved from reference TRBV7-9 and TRBJ2-3, is DTGVSQNPRHKITKRGQNVTFRCDPISEHNRLYWYRQTLGQGPEFLTYFQNEAQLEKSRLLSDRFSAERPKGSFSTLEIQRTEQGDSAMYLCASSLAWAPKDTQYFGPGTRLTVL.

The chain's CDR3 is CASSSKGTGYRKLFF. In nucleotides, the CDR3 is TGTGCCAGCAGTTCTAAAGGGACAGGGTATCGAAAACTGTTTTTT. The rearrangement joins TRBV6-1 to TRBJ1-4, with TRBD1 identical over 9 bases. The CDR3 covers 15 residues. The V gene's germline CDR1 is MNHNS and CDR2 SASEGT. Trimming at V came to 5 bases and at J to 10 bases, leaving 11 bases not matched to a gene.

V is TRBV19 and J is TRBJ2-1; TRBD2 is a possible D gene (5 bases). Germline CDR1 LNHDA, CDR2 SQIVND (reference sequence). CDR3 length equals 14 residues. Trimming removed 3 bases from V and 7 bases from J, with 13 bases in between. CDR3 in DNA: TGTGCCAGTAGTATCTGGACTGACGGAAATGAGCAGTTCTTC. Its protein product is CASSIWTDGNEQFF.

V usage is TRBV27 and J usage is TRBJ1-2; D possibly corresponds to TRBD1 (6 bases). This CDR3 is 13 amino acids long. From germline, CDR1 is MNHEY and CDR2 SMNVEV (reference sequence). V shed 7 bases and J shed 4 bases, with 13 bases lying between them. CDR3 sequence reads: CASTYRVGYGYTF. The CDR3 region has the DNA TGTGCCAGCACCTACAGGGTTGGCTATGGCTACACCTTC.